This T cell receptor (beta chain) came from a study of T cells in women clearing cervical HPV infection (dated by TCRdb to about 2018). Background on the whole study: The cases were 25 women with histologically confirmed HPV16-related CIN3 or worse, and 2 of those women had invasive cancers. Among cases, blood sampling came a median of 149 days after lesion detection, with an interquartile range of about 85 to 230 days. Since HLA typing was available for only a few women, HLA type could not be ruled out as a confounder. Five blinded duplicates per group were added as quality controls, so that about 60 samples were obtained: about 50 participants and some 10 replicates. Median age was 34 years in cases versus approximately 37 in controls, and baseline characteristics did not differ significantly. The controls were over 20 women whose single incident HPV16 infection cleared within 12 months with no development of precancer or cancer. In the parent cohort, some 10,000 women aged 18 or older were enrolled in Guanacaste, Costa Rica, during about 1992 to 1994 and were followed for seven years. Cases and controls were matched on year of sample collection and on age within five years. Blood from cases was drawn at the visit where the lesion was first identified, while blood from controls was drawn once the infection was no longer detected. The exploratory proof-of-principle case-control study was nested within the Guanacaste HPV Natural History Study in Costa Rica and compared TCR repertoires across cervical HPV16 outcomes.

Every participant had a single incident cervical HPV16 infection, and prevalent HPV16 infections were excluded. Cervical HPV DNA was detected by MY09/MY11 PCR and genotyped by dot-blot hybridization. Under 19 mL of heparinized blood were centrifuged, and the buffy coat was aliquoted, frozen at -30°C, then stored at -80°C. QIAGEN kits were used to extract genomic DNA from buffy coat specimens. CDR1 KGHSH and CDR2 LQKENI were looked up in the germline V gene. Including the terminal cysteine and phenylalanine, the CDR3 comprises 16 residues. Of the CDR3's DNA, 39 bases were read; they are in frame from base 1. Cut back by 5 bases and 1 base, the V and J ends lie 17 bases apart. TCR beta CDR3 regions were amplified by multiplex PCR from an average of about 1,100 ng genomic DNA per sample using the immunoSEQ assay. Primer bias was corrected in the assay by using a complete synthetic TCR repertoire to establish an amplification baseline. The amplicons were sequenced using the Illumina platform. The study's own analysis went as follows. Sequences were error-corrected by clustering with frequency ratios and a modified nearest-neighbor algorithm, then analyzed in the immunoSEQ Analyzer with IMGT gene definitions. At each rarefaction depth, TCR richness and evenness were averaged across 20 rarefaction repeats, and samples with fewer sequences than that depth were excluded. V, D and J gene relative abundances were compared between groups with Wilcoxon rank sum tests, applying FDR correction. In the blinded duplicates, the intraclass correlation was roughly 96% for TCR richness and averaged about 73% across around 66 gene segments. This immuneACCESS table, as held by TCRdb, lists in-frame sequences with V and J called but not all clones. Of the missing ones, under half trace to an unresolved V gene in checked studies; the others have no known cause. The V and J calls and the clone size are those of that table, but D and trimming were determined from the DNA. In this sample's table one finds tens of thousands of clones. Around 6.6% of the sample belongs to the ten largest clones.

As regards this clone: Its target antigen remains unknown. From the germline J gene comes the end of the CDR3, since the read stops 3 residues before it.

Findings and caveats that apply to the study as a whole: Significantly higher TCR repertoire richness was observed in CIN3+ cases than in controls across sequencing depths, whereas no difference in evenness was found. By combining richness with V gene abundances, random forest classifiers separated cases from controls with an estimated AUC of less than 0.85. Whether associations preceded infection or resulted from infection could not be shown with the cross-sectional design, and effector/memory subsets and HPV-specific T cells were not isolated. Cases had lower TRBV6-7 relative abundance than controls (approximately 0.1% versus 0.16%; Bonferroni P = 0.0008). T-cell numbers per sample were unknown, so richness differences could reflect varying T-cell content rather than repertoire biology.

Here the chain combines TRBV18 and TRBJ1-1; the D gene assignment is ambiguous. The sequence came from a woman aged 18 to 75 with a cervical HPV16 infection that either progressed to CIN3+ or cleared (not recorded which). Sample: blood buffy coat. The covered CDR3 bases are TGTGCCAGCTCAAGGAGGGCCCACACCGGGAACACTGAA. It encodes CASSRRAHTGNTE. The CDR3 as a whole reads CASSRRAHTGNTEAFF.